This T cell receptor beta chain was observed in a study of T cells after yellow fever vaccination (dated by TCRdb to the late 2010s). In terms of the full investigation: The SMART-Seq v4 Ultra Low Input RNA kit was used to prepare libraries from fractions with low cell numbers. To follow T-cell clones before and after primary and booster YFV17D yellow fever vaccination, bulk TCR alpha and beta repertoires were sequenced over time. The cohort comprised two healthy male donors, one aged 18 to 30 and one aged 30 to 40 years. Blood was drawn at multiple timepoints before and after primary and secondary immunization, with bulk PBMC replicates and cell subsets isolated.

Synthesis of TCR cDNA relied on 5'RACE template switching, a step that introduced a universal primer site along with unique molecular identifiers. cDNA synthesis was primed from both the TCR alpha and TCR beta constant segments. Two PCR steps were used to amplify libraries, with sample barcodes and sequencing adapters being added in the second step. Sequencing of libraries was performed on Illumina HiSeq 2500 (2x100 bp) or NovaSeq (2x150 bp). Under the source paper's analysis protocol: MIGEC was used to demultiplex reads and collapse the reads into UMI consensus sequences, and MiXCR was used for V(D)J alignment. Using edgeR on replicate PBMC samples, clonotypes were called vaccine-responding if FDR was below 0.01 and the log2 fold change was above 5 up to day 15. Each bulk clonotype was labeled CD4 or CD8 based on which sequenced repertoire, CD4 or CD8, contained the clonotype at higher abundance. TCRdb redid the processing of the public reads, applying fastp at Q25 and MiXCR, and retained in-frame beta chains. For every CDR3 protein sequence, its rows merge into one entry that carries the most common genes and DNA. TCRdb, not the authors, supplied the V and J calls. Here the sample has 230,000 or so distinct CDR3 sequences; 5.5% to 8.5% occur a single time. The ten largest make up more than 1% of the sample.

This clonotype has more than one count but fewer than ten. This receptor's antigen is unknown. Per-base quality was not reported, and no clone a single base away is much larger than it. The sample's treatment or condition label, in plain terms: live attenuated yellow fever vaccine strain. A standard Ficoll-Paque protocol was used to isolate PBMCs from peripheral blood. Dynabeads CD4 and CD8 positive selection kits were used to isolate CD4 and CD8 T-cell fractions. TriZol was used to extract RNA from bulk PBMCs, from CD4 and CD8 fractions, and from dextramer-positive and dextramer-negative fractions. Paper-wide results and their limitations: A small share of clonotypes was detected in both CD4 and CD8 compartments, with the overlap likely arising from convergent recombination. After the booster, most clones that had expanded after primary vaccination were detected again (about 97% of CD4 and roughly nine tenths of CD8), suggesting broad maintenance of memory. Compared with the primary T-cell response, the secondary T-cell response was weaker but faster, peaking on day 5 rather than day 15. Because the study included only two donors, the extent to which the findings can be generalized is limited. FACS-sorted repertoires could contain abundant contaminating clonotypes from the bulk population, so computational filtering was required.

V and J lose 5 bases and 0 bases, and a span of 12 bases separates them. Spanning cysteine to phenylalanine, the CDR3 consists of 15 amino acids. Only the CDR3 DNA stays, 45 bases, in frame from base 1. CDR1 and CDR2, looked up from the germline V gene, are SGHTA and FQGTGA. The receptor was isolated from a man aged 25 to 45 who received the YFV17D yellow fever vaccine. The sequencing here drew on CD4+ T cells sorted from PBMCs, taken on the day of the yellow fever booster vaccination. The chain is assembled from TRBV7-3 and TRBJ2-3; the D gene cannot be named for sure. The CDR3 protein is CASSLAATSTDTQYF. The DNA is TGTGCCAGCAGCCTCGCCGCGACCAGCACAGATACGCAGTATTTT. Full variable domain (CDR3 extended with the reference TRBV7-3 and TRBJ2-3 proteins): GAGVSQTPSNKVTEKGKYVELRCDPISGHTALYWYRQSLGQGPEFLIYFQGTGAADDSGLPNDRFFAVRPEGSVSTLKIQRTERGDSAVYLCASSLAATSTDTQYFGPGTRLTVL.